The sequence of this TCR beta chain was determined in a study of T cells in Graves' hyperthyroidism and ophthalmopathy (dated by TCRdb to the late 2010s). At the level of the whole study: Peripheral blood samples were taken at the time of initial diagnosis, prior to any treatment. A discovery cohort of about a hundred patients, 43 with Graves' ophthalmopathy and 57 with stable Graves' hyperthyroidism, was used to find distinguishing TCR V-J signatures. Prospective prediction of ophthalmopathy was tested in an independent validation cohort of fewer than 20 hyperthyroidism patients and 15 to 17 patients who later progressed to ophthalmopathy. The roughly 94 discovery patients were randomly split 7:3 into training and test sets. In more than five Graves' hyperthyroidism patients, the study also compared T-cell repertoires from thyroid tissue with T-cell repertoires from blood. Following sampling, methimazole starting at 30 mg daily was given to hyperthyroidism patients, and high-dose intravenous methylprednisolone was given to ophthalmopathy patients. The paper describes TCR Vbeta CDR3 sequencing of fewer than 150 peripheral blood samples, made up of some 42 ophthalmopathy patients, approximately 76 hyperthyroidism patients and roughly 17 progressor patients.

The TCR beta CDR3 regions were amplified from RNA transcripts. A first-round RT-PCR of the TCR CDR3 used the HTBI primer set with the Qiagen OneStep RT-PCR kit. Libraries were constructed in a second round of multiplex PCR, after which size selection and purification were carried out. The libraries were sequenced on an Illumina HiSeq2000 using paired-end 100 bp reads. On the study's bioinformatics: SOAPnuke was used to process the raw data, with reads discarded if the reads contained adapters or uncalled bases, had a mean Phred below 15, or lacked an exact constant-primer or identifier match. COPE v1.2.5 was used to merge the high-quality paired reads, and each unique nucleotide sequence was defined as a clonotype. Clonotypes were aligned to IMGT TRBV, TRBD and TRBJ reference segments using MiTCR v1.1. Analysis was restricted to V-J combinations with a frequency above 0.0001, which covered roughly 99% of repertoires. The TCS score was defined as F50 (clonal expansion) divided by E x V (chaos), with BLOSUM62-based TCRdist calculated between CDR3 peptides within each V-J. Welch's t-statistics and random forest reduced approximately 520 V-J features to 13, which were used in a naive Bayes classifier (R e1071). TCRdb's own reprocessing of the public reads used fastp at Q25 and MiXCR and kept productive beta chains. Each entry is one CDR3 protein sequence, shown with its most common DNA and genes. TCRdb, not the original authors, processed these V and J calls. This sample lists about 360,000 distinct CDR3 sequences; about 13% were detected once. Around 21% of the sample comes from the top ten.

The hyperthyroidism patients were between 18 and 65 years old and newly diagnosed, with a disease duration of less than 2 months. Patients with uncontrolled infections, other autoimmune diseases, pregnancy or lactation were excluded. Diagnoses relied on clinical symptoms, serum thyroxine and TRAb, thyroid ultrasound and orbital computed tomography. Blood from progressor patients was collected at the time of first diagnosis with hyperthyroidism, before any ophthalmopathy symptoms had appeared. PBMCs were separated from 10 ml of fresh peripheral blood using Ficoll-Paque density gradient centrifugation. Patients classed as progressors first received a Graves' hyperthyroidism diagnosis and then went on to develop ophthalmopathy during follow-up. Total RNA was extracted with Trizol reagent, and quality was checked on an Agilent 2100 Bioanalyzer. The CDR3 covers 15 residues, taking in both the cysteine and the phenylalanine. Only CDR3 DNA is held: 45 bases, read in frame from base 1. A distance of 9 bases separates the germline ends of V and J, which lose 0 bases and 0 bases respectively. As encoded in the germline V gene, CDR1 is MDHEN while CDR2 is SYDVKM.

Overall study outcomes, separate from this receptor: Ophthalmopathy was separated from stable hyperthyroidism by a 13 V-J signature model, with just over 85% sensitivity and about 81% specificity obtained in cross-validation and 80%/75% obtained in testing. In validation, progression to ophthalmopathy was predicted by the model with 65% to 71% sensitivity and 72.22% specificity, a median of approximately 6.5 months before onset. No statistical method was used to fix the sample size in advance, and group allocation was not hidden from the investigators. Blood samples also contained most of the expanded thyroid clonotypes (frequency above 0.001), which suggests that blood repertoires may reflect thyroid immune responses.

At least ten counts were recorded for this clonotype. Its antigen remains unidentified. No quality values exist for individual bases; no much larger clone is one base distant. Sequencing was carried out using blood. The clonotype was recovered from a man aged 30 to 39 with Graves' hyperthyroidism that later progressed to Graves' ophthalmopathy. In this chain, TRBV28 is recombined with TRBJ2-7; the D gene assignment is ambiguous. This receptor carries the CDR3 CASSLWRLSSYEQYF. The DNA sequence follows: TGTGCCAGCAGTTTATGGAGGTTAAGCTCCTACGAGCAGTACTTC.